Each of the 32 T cell receptor beta chains below was sequenced from the same sample in a study of T cell responses to AZD1222 COVID-19 vaccine. Libraries were prepared by immunoSEQ multiplex PCR; TCRdb keeps only in-frame clonotypes and omits some of them. The table lists roughly 110,000 clones, 80% to 95% of them singletons. Sample: peripheral blood, taken 28 days after the second AZD1222 dose. These receptors came from an adult who received the AZD1222 COVID-19 vaccine.

The chain couples TRBV30 to TRBJ1-1, with 10 bases aligning to TRBD1. From germline, CDR1 is GTSNPN and CDR2 SVGIG (reference sequence). The trim removed 0 bases at V and 4 bases at J, leaving 5 bases unmatched. The CDR3 is 15 amino acids. CDR3 sequence (DNA): TGTGCCTGGAGTGTATTGGGACAGGGGATCACTGAAGCTTTCTTT. Its protein is CAWSVLGQGITEAFF.

A single count supports this clone. The gene calls are TRBV4-2 and TRBJ2-2; unclear D gene. V was cut by 4 bases and J by 2 bases, with 8 bases left in between. The germline CDR1 and CDR2 sequences are LGHNA and YNFKEQ. The CDR3 has 14 amino acids. CDR3 sequence (DNA): TGTGCCAGCAGCCTCGGGCTTAACACCGGGGAGCTGTTTTTT. It translates to CASSLGLNTGELFF.

The rearrangement links TRBV2 to TRBJ1-4; 10 bases align to TRBD1. Germline V gene data show CDR1 as SNHLY and CDR2 as FYNNEI. The ends lost 6 bases at V and 8 bases at J; junction bases unmatched: 6. The CDR3 length is 14 residues. The CDR3 sequence is CASRGGQGREKLFF. As DNA, the CDR3 is TGTGCCAGCAGGGGGGGACAGGGGAGAGAAAAACTGTTTTTT. Full variable domain (remainder filled in from reference TRBV2 and TRBJ1-4): EPEVTQTPSHQVTQMGQEVILRCVPISNHLYFYWYRQILGQKVEFLVSFYNNEISEKSEIFDDQFSVERPDGSNFTLKIRSTKLEDSAMYFCASRGGQGREKLFFGSGTQLSVL.

The chain has TRBV5-1 and TRBJ1-4, with unresolved D. Germline CDR1 reads SGHRS; CDR2 reads YFSETQ. The V end lost 1 base, the J end lost 4 bases, and 11 bases lay between the germline ends. The length of the CDR3 is 15 residues. CDR3 DNA sequence: TGCGCCAGCAGCTTGCCCCAAACGGGTAATGAAAAACTGTTTTTT. It codes for CASSLPQTGNEKLFF. The full variable domain, with the rest looked up from reference TRBV5-1 and TRBJ1-4, is KAGVTQTPRYLIKTRGQQVTLSCSPISGHRSVSWYQQTPGQGLQFLFEYFSETQRNKGNFPGRFSGRQFSNSRSEMNVSTLELGDSALYLCASSLPQTGNEKLFFGSGTQLSVL.

This rearrangement joins TRBV4-2 to TRBJ2-3, with 10 bases fitting TRBD2. CDR3 length: 16 residues. J lost 0 bases, V lost 1 base, and 1 base had no gene match. The V gene's germline CDR1 is LGHNA and CDR2 YNFKEQ. The CDR3 region is CASSQGAGGSTDTQYF. DNA for the CDR3: TGTGCCAGCAGCCAAGGAGCGGGGGGGAGCACAGATACGCAGTATTTT.

The J gene is TRBJ2-7, the V gene TRBV5-1, with 8 nucleotides matching TRBD2. Germline loops: CDR1 SGHRS, CDR2 YFSETQ. The CDR3 is 17 residues long. The V and J ends lost 0 bases and 2 bases, in that order; junction bases with no gene match: 10. In DNA, the CDR3 is TGCGCCAGCAGCTTGGCGGGGGGGCAGGGCAGAACCTACGAGCAGTACTTC. Residues: CASSLAGGQGRTYEQYF.

This clone was observed a handful of times. This chain uses TRBV5-1 with TRBJ1-2, with D possibly matching TRBD1 (6 bases). V lost 2 bases to trimming and J lost 7 bases, with 12 bases between them. The CDR3 totals 13 residues. Germline CDR1 and CDR2: SGHRS and YFSETQ. Here the CDR3 reads CASSFAGGFGYTF. CDR3 in DNA: TGCGCCAGCAGCTTTGCGGGGGGCTTTGGCTACACCTTC. Full variable domain (outside the CDR3, taken from reference TRBV5-1 and TRBJ1-2): KAGVTQTPRYLIKTRGQQVTLSCSPISGHRSVSWYQQTPGQGLQFLFEYFSETQRNKGNFPGRFSGRQFSNSRSEMNVSTLELGDSALYLCASSFAGGFGYTFGSGTRLTVV.

This sequence joins TRBV4-1 and TRBJ2-1, with 13 bases fitting TRBD2. J was trimmed by 5 bases and V by 0 bases; bases with no gene match: 7. The CDR3 extends over 18 amino acids. Germline assignment: CDR1 MGHRA and CDR2 YSYEKL. CDR3 sequence (DNA): TGCGCCAGCAGCCAAGATCGCTGGACTAGCGGGAGTCACAATGAGCAGTTCTTC. Its translation: CASSQDRWTSGSHNEQFF.

The chain recombines TRBV24-1 with TRBJ2-7; 8 bases agree with TRBD1. Germline CDR1 and CDR2: KGHDR and SFDVKD. CDR3 size: 14 residues. CDR3 nucleotide sequence: TGTGGCACACAGGGGGACCACTCATCCTACGAGCAGTACTTC. It encodes CGTQGDHSSYEQYF.

The V call is TRBV9, the J call TRBJ1-2, with D unclear. This CDR3 region has 14 residues. V gave up 0 bases and J gave up 3 bases, with 9 bases separating them. Looked up from germline, CDR1 is SGDLS and CDR2 is YYNGEE. Here the CDR3 DNA reads TGTGCCAGCAGCGTAGGCTCCGTCTACTATGGCTACACCTTC. Its protein product is CASSVGSVYYGYTF. Full variable domain (remainder filled in from reference TRBV9 and TRBJ1-2): DSGVTQTPKHLITATGQRVTLRCSPRSGDLSVYWYQQSLDQGLQFLIQYYNGEERAKGNILERFSAQQFPDLHSELNLSSLELGDSALYFCASSVGSVYYGYTFGSGTRLTVV.

The rearrangement uses TRBV7-9 and TRBJ1-1; the D gene is possibly TRBD1 (6 bases). Per germline, CDR1 SEHNR and CDR2 FQNEAQ (reference sequence). The V gene lost 1 base and the J gene lost 7 bases, with 10 bases spanning the gap. The CDR3 sequence is 13 residues long. DNA of the CDR3: TGTGCCAGCAGCTTAGGGTCAGGGGATGAAGCTTTCTTT. Amino acid sequence: CASSLGSGDEAFF.

V and J are TRBV5-4 and TRBJ2-2, with 7 bases lining up with TRBD1. The CDR3 length is 16 residues. Trimming took 4 bases from V and 2 from J; bases not matched to a gene: 8. The germline V gene encodes CDR1 SGHNT and CDR2 YYREEE (reference sequence). The CDR3 coding sequence is TGTGCCAGCAGCCCCCCCGGACAGGTTAACACCGGGGAGCTGTTTTTT. This translates into CASSPPGQVNTGELFF.

The rearrangement joins TRBV5-1 to TRBJ2-7; a possible D gene is TRBD2 (5 bases). Trimming took off 2 bases at V and 4 bases at J, with 7 bases between the two ends. The CDR3 sequence is 12 residues long. Germline CDR1 is SGHRS and CDR2 is YFSETQ. The chain's CDR3 is CASSFTGYEQYF. CDR3 nucleotide sequence: TGCGCCAGCAGCTTCACGGGGTACGAGCAGTACTTC.

V usage is TRBV5-5 and J usage is TRBJ1-1; weak D call: TRBD1 (5 bases). Germline values: CDR1 SGHKS, CDR2 YYEKEE (reference sequence). The CDR3 is made up of 14 amino acids. The ends were cut back, 4 bases at V and 3 bases at J, with 13 bases in the middle. The CDR3 bases are TGTGCCAGCAGCGCGGGACTGGGGCACACTGAAGCTTTCTTT. Protein product: CASSAGLGHTEAFF.

This rearrangement joins TRBV27 to TRBJ2-5; TRBD1 is a possible D gene (5 bases). The CDR3 length is 15 residues. Trimming left V 5 bases short and J 4 bases short, with 17 bases between. CDR1 is MNHEY and CDR2 is SMNVEV in the germline V gene (reference sequence). The CDR3 DNA is TGTGCCAGCAGTCCCGACAGTTTCATAGGAGAGACCCAGTACTTC. Amino acid sequence: CASSPDSFIGETQYF.

This chain connects TRBV27 to TRBJ2-7; possible D gene TRBD1, 5 bases. CDR3 length: 15 amino acids. Looked up from germline, CDR1 is MNHEY and CDR2 is SMNVEV (reference sequence). The ends were cut back, 4 bases at V and 4 bases at J, with 17 bases in the middle. The CDR3: CASSSLGAGIYEQYF. CDR3 DNA sequence: TGTGCCAGCAGTTCCCTTGGGGCAGGGATTTACGAGCAGTACTTC.

The chain combines TRBV5-1 with TRBJ2-2, with unresolved D. This CDR3 is built from 14 residues. Trimming shortened V by 4 bases and J by 6 bases, and 13 bases separated the two germline ends. Germline CDR1 and CDR2: SGHRS and YFSETQ. The CDR3 protein is CASSPSAGSGELFF. The CDR3 DNA reads as TGCGCCAGCAGCCCCTCGGCTGGGTCCGGGGAGCTGTTTTTT.

V and J are TRBV6-5 and TRBJ2-7; TRBD2 matches 9 bases. J was trimmed by 3 bases and V by 6 bases; bases with no gene match: 6. CDR3 length equals 14 residues. Looked up from germline, CDR1 is MNHEY and CDR2 is SVGAGI. This CDR3 reads CASRSSGIGYEQYF. Here the CDR3 DNA reads TGTGCCAGCAGGTCTAGCGGGATAGGCTACGAGCAGTACTTC.

The V gene is TRBV6-5, the J gene TRBJ1-5; D unclear. There are 13 residues in the CDR3. CDR1 MNHEY and CDR2 SVGAGI come from the germline V gene. Trimming took off 6 bases at V and 1 base at J, with 7 bases between the two ends. CDR3: CASRRDSNQPQHF. CDR3 DNA: TGTGCCAGCAGAAGAGACAGCAATCAGCCCCAGCATTTT.

This CDR3 is CASSLQVGAYEQYF. CDR3 DNA: TGTGCCAGCAGCCTCCAGGTGGGGGCCTACGAGCAGTACTTC. The chain is built from TRBV3-1 (or the pseudogene TRBV3-2) and TRBJ2-7; D is tentatively TRBD1 or TRBD2 (5 bases each). CDR1 and CDR2 from the germline V gene are LGHDT and YNNKEL (reference sequence). The CDR3 has 14 residues. Trimming cost V 4 bases and J 2 bases, with 12 bases left between them.

The V and J genes are TRBV9 and TRBJ2-7; D gene unclear. CDR1 is SGDLS and CDR2 is YYNGEE in the germline V gene. The V and J ends lost 2 bases and 1 base respectively, with 13 bases between them. The CDR3 sequence is 15 residues long. The CDR3 is CASSVGPYFSYEQYF. The DNA for the CDR3 is TGTGCCAGCAGCGTCGGTCCCTACTTTTCCTACGAGCAGTACTTC.

The chain is built from TRBV5-4 and TRBJ1-5; D is perhaps TRBD1 (5 bases). V lost 2 bases to trimming and J lost 7 bases, with 10 bases between them. The CDR3 length is 13 residues. The germline gives CDR1 SGHNT, CDR2 YYREEE (reference sequence). The chain's CDR3 is CASSFNGGQPQHF. The CDR3 bases are TGTGCCAGCAGCTTTAACGGGGGACAGCCCCAGCATTTT.

The V and J genes are TRBV5-1 and TRBJ1-2, with D unclear. The CDR3 spans 14 residues. From germline, CDR1 is SGHRS and CDR2 YFSETQ. V shed 0 bases and J shed 0 bases, with 6 bases lying between them. The CDR3 nucleotides read TGCGCCAGCAGCTTGGACGGGGCTAACTATGGCTACACCTTC. Its translation: CASSLDGANYGYTF.

The V and J genes are TRBV11-3 and TRBJ2-7, with a tentative D call TRBD2 (6 bases). Per germline, CDR1 SGHNT and CDR2 YENEEA. The CDR3 consists of 12 residues. V lost 5 bases and J 6 bases, leaving 11 bases between the germline ends. For the CDR3, the DNA is TGTGCCAGCAGCCCTCTGGGGGGCGAGCAGTACTTC. Its protein product is CASSPLGGEQYF. Full variable domain (remainder filled in from reference TRBV11-3 and TRBJ2-7): EAGVVQSPRYKIIEKKQPVAFWCNPISGHNTLYWYLQNLGQGPELLIRYENEEAVDDSQLPKDRFSAERLKGVDSTLKIQPAELGDSAVYLCASSPLGGEQYFGPGTRLTVT.

This clone has only one observation. The rearrangement links TRBV28 to TRBJ2-7; D gene uncertain. Germline CDR1 is MDHEN and CDR2 is SYDVKM. The CDR3 is 12 residues long. Between the trimmed V and J ends, which lost 5 bases and 2 bases, there was a span of 7 bases. In nucleotides, the CDR3 is TGTGCCAGCAGTCCTCCTACCTACGAGCAGTACTTC. This encodes CASSPPTYEQYF. The whole variable domain, filled in from reference TRBV28 and TRBJ2-7, reads DVKVTQSSRYLVKRTGEKVFLECVQDMDHENMFWYRQDPGLGLRLIYFSYDVKMKEKGDIPEGYSVSREKKERFSLILESASTNQTSMYLCASSPPTYEQYFGPGTRLTVT.

This clone was observed once. J is TRBJ2-2 and V is TRBV28; TRBD1 is a possible D gene (6 bases). Per germline, CDR1 MDHEN and CDR2 SYDVKM. The CDR3 sequence is 13 residues long. Deletions cut 7 bases from V and 0 bases from J, with 6 bases between. CDR3 sequence (DNA): TGTGCCAGCAAGGGGGCGAACACCGGGGAGCTGTTTTTT. It is translated as CASKGANTGELFF.

V and J are TRBV18 and TRBJ2-2; 14 bases match TRBD2. Per germline, CDR1 KGHSH and CDR2 LQKENI. This CDR3 is built from 18 residues. The J segment lost 4 bases and the V segment lost 3 bases, leaving 7 bases of the junction unmatched. CDR3 region: CASSPPGLAGAGTGELFF. The CDR3 nucleotides read TGTGCCAGCTCACCCCCGGGACTAGCGGGAGCAGGCACCGGGGAGCTGTTTTTT.

The chain combines TRBV11-2 with TRBJ1-1, with D possibly TRBD1 on 5 matching bases. Trimming shortened V by 4 bases and J by 4 bases, and 13 bases separated the two germline ends. The CDR3 contains 14 residues. The germline V gene has CDR1 SGHAT and CDR2 FQNNGV. CDR3 DNA sequence: TGTGCCAGCAGCTCAGACAGATATGGCACTGAAGCTTTCTTT. Residues: CASSSDRYGTEAFF.

This sequence joins TRBV6-5 and TRBJ1-4, with unresolved D. CDR3 length equals 11 residues. Germline V gene lookup returns CDR1 MNHEY and CDR2 SVGAGI. V was clipped by 8 bases and J by 5 bases, with 6 bases between them. This chain's CDR3 is CASGINEKLFF. DNA for the CDR3: TGTGCCAGCGGCATAAATGAAAAACTGTTTTTT.

The count of this clone is one. The chain carries TRBV7-2 and TRBJ2-1; tentatively, D is TRBD2 (5 bases). The CDR3 extends over 14 amino acids. From germline, CDR1 is SGHTA and CDR2 FQGNSA. V lost 4 bases and J 4 bases, leaving 11 bases between the germline ends. For the CDR3, the DNA is TGTGCCAGCAGCTCGGAGGCCAGGTACAATGAGCAGTTCTTC. Translating gives CASSSEARYNEQFF.

The J gene is TRBJ1-6, the V gene TRBV15; D gene unclear. The CDR3 consists of 16 residues. The germline CDR1 and CDR2 sequences are LNHNV and YYDKDF (reference sequence). Trimming cost V 5 bases and J 5 bases, with 16 bases left between them. In DNA form, the CDR3 reads TGTGCCACCAGCCCCCCGGGAAGGGCCAATAATTCACCCCTCCACTTT. This sequence encodes CATSPPGRANNSPLHF.

V usage is TRBV9 and J usage is TRBJ1-3; 9 nucleotides align to TRBD1. The trim removed 4 bases at V and 1 base at J, leaving 6 bases unmatched. Germline values: CDR1 SGDLS, CDR2 YYNGEE. This CDR3 has 16 amino acids. In DNA, the CDR3 is TGTGCCAGCAGCACTCGGGACAGGGAGTCTGGAAACACCATATATTTT. This sequence encodes CASSTRDRESGNTIYF. The entire variable domain, with the rest obtained from reference TRBV9 and TRBJ1-3, is as follows: DSGVTQTPKHLITATGQRVTLRCSPRSGDLSVYWYQQSLDQGLQFLIQYYNGEERAKGNILERFSAQQFPDLHSELNLSSLELGDSALYFCASSTRDRESGNTIYFGEGSWLTVV.